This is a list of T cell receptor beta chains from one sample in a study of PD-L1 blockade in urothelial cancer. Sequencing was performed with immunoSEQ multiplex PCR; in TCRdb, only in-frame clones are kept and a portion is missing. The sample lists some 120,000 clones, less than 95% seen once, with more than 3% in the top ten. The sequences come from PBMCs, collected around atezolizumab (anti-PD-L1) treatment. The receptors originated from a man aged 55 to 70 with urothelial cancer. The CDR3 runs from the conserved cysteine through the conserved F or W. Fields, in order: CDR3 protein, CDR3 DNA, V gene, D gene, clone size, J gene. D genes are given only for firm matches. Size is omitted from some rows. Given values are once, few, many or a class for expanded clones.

CASSYGQITGELFF TGTGCCAGCAGTTACGGACAGATCACCGGGGAGCTGTTTTTT TRBV6-6 . . TRBJ2-2
CASSTKDRLPETQYF TGTGCCAGCAGCACGAAGGACAGGCTGCCAGAGACCCAGTACTTC TRBV7-9 TRBD1 . TRBJ2-5
CASSRGLLPYNEQFF TGTGCCAGCTCACGGGGACTGCTACCCTACAATGAGCAGTTCTTC TRBV18 . . TRBJ2-1
CASSRVPGQGPSAYEQYF TGTGCCAGCAGCCGAGTTCCGGGACAGGGACCCTCAGCCTACGAGCAGTACTTC TRBV7-2 TRBD1 once TRBJ2-7
CASSIDPAGGPVETQYF TGTGCCAGTAGTATAGACCCAGCGGGGGGGCCCGTAGAGACCCAGTACTTC TRBV19 TRBD2 . TRBJ2-5
CASIGTSGGPTYNEQFF TGTGCCAGCATTGGGACTAGCGGGGGTCCCACCTACAATGAGCAGTTCTTC TRBV25-1 TRBD2 . TRBJ2-1
CASSLDGGGALNTDTQYF TGTGCCAGCAGCTTGGATGGCGGGGGGGCTTTGAACACAGATACGCAGTATTTT TRBV5-4 TRBD2 . TRBJ2-3
CASSVGDSYEQYF TGTGCCAGCAGCGTCGGGGACAGCTACGAGCAGTACTTC TRBV9 TRBD1 . TRBJ2-7
CASSTRDRFYEQYF TGTGCCAGCAGCACACGGGACAGGTTCTACGAGCAGTACTTC TRBV5-6 TRBD1 . TRBJ2-7
CASGRQGARGYTF TGTGCTAGTGGTAGACAGGGGGCGAGGGGCTACACCTTC TRBV12-5 TRBD1 . TRBJ1-2
CASSQVRTGTDTQYF TGTGCCAGCAGCCAAGTCCGGACAGGCACAGATACGCAGTATTTT TRBV14 . . TRBJ2-3
CASSSPYGGASGEQYF TGTGCCAGCAGTTCCCCTTACGGGGGGGCCTCCGGCGAGCAGTACTTC TRBV6-5 TRBD2 . TRBJ2-7
CASSEGGEIYEQYF TGTGCCAGCAGCGAGGGCGGGGAGATTTACGAGCAGTACTTC TRBV6-1 . . TRBJ2-7
CASSSRARDGELFF TGTGCCAGCAGCTCCCGTGCACGGGACGGGGAGCTGTTTTTT TRBV9 . few TRBJ2-2
CASSLQGANYGYTF TGTGCCAGCAGCCTACAGGGAGCTAACTATGGCTACACCTTC TRBV7-2 . few TRBJ1-2
CASSRGFGDDTEAFF TGCGCCAGCAGCAGAGGGTTTGGAGATGACACTGAAGCTTTCTTT TRBV4-1 . . TRBJ1-1
CASSDGTSIDNEQFF TGTGCCAGCAGTGACGGGACATCAATTGACAATGAGCAGTTCTTC TRBV2 . . TRBJ2-1
CAINPGQGRSGANVLTF TGTGCCATCAATCCGGGACAGGGTCGTTCTGGGGCCAACGTCCTGACTTTC TRBV10-3 TRBD1 . TRBJ2-6
CSVDGGGARNEQFF TGCAGCGTTGATGGCGGGGGCGCGAGGAATGAGCAGTTCTTC TRBV29-1 . . TRBJ2-1
CATSTGNTSPLHF TGTGCCACTTCGACAGGGAATACTTCACCCCTCCACTTT TRBV11-2 TRBD1 . TRBJ1-6
CASGDSHYGYTF TGCGCCAGTGGGGACTCACACTATGGCTACACCTTC TRBV5-1 . . TRBJ1-2
CASSEDRTNYEQYF TGTGCCAGCAGTGAGGACAGGACCAACTACGAGCAGTACTTC TRBV6-1 TRBD1 . TRBJ2-7
CSARQGGNTEAFF TGCAGCGCCAGACAGGGGGGGAACACTGAAGCTTTCTTT TRBV29-1 TRBD1 . TRBJ1-1
CASSLMAGRGDTQYF TGTGCCAGCAGTTTAATGGCGGGGAGGGGAGATACGCAGTATTTT TRBV27 TRBD2 . TRBJ2-3
CASSLHGKNTEAFF TGTGCCAGCAGCTTACACGGGAAGAACACTGAAGCTTTCTTT TRBV7-9 . . TRBJ1-1
CASSLIAGEETQYF TGTGCCAGCAGCTTAATAGCGGGGGAAGAGACCCAGTACTTC TRBV7-3 TRBD2 . TRBJ2-5
CASRSDSQNTGELFF TGTGCCAGCAGATCGGACAGCCAGAACACCGGGGAGCTGTTTTTT TRBV25-1 . few TRBJ2-2
CASGHSGETQYF TGTGCCAGCGGGCACAGCGGGGAGACCCAGTACTTC TRBV28 . . TRBJ2-5
CASSTTRGGLNTEAFF TGTGCCAGCAGCACAACACGGGGGGGACTGAACACTGAAGCTTTCTTT TRBV11-3 . . TRBJ1-1
CASSLPDRGLYTF TGTGCCAGCAGTTTGCCGGACAGGGGTCTGTACACCTTC TRBV28 TRBD1 . TRBJ1-2
CASSQEGQVNTEAFF TGTGCCAGCAGCCAAGAAGGCCAGGTTAACACTGAAGCTTTCTTT TRBV4-2 . . TRBJ1-1
CASSQGLAPNENEQFF TGCGCCAGCAGCCAAGGGCTAGCCCCAAACGAAAATGAGCAGTTCTTC TRBV4-3 . . TRBJ2-1
CASSSPVPGQGLADTQYF TGTGCCAGCAGCTCGCCTGTCCCGGGACAGGGGTTGGCAGATACGCAGTATTTT TRBV7-6 TRBD1 . TRBJ2-3
CASSLALAGIYEQYF TGTGCCAGCAGCTTAGCTCTAGCGGGGATATACGAGCAGTACTTC TRBV11-2 TRBD2 . TRBJ2-7
CASRGGLAGPRRETQYF TGCGCCAGCCGAGGGGGCCTAGCGGGACCCCGTAGGGAGACCCAGTACTTC TRBV4-1 TRBD2 . TRBJ2-5
CASSPQTGAGYQPQHF TGTGCCAGTAGTCCCCAGACAGGGGCAGGTTATCAGCCCCAGCATTTT TRBV19 TRBD1 . TRBJ1-5
CARRRYLSNEKLFF TGTGCCAGACGCCGGTACCTCTCCAATGAAAAACTGTTTTTT TRBV6-5 . . TRBJ1-4
CASSQASSNEQFF TGTGCCAGCAGTCAAGCTAGCAGCAATGAGCAGTTCTTC TRBV11-3 . . TRBJ2-1
CARSLARQQNSNQPQHF TGTGCCAGAAGCTTAGCCCGACAGCAGAATAGCAATCAGCCCCAGCATTTT TRBV7-5 . . TRBJ1-5
CASSFIEGTRTMGGYTF TGTGCCAGCAGTTTTATAGAAGGGACACGAACCATGGGAGGCTACACCTTC TRBV28 . . TRBJ1-2
CASSISRTGGQPQHF TGTGCCAGTAGTATATCAAGGACAGGGGGCCAGCCCCAGCATTTT TRBV19 TRBD1 once TRBJ1-5
CASSLNELTGGNEQFF TGTGCCAGCAGCCTAAACGAATTGACAGGGGGCAATGAGCAGTTCTTC TRBV2 TRBD1 . TRBJ2-1
CSVGTGKNEKLFF TGCAGCGTAGGGACAGGGAAAAATGAAAAACTGTTTTTT TRBV29-1 TRBD1 . TRBJ1-4
CASSANGGARGTYNEQFF TGTGCCAGCAGCGCAAACGGCGGGGCCAGGGGGACCTACAATGAGCAGTTCTTC TRBV11-2 . . TRBJ2-1
CASSRKGGDTQYF TGTGCCAGCAGCCGTAAGGGAGGGGATACGCAGTATTTT TRBV5-6 TRBD2 few TRBJ2-3
CASSLEGLSGNTIYF TGCGCCAGCAGCTTGGAGGGGCTCTCTGGAAACACCATATATTTT TRBV5-1 . . TRBJ1-3
CASSDGGQGTGELFF TGTGCCAGCAGTGACGGGGGACAGGGAACCGGGGAGCTGTTTTTT TRBV6-4 TRBD1 . TRBJ2-2
CGAGATRTGELFF TGTGGAGCGGGGGCCACAAGGACCGGGGAGCTGTTTTTT TRBV6-5 TRBD2 . TRBJ2-2
CASSLSRGETQYF TGTGCCAGCAGCTTATCCAGGGGAGAGACCCAGTACTTC TRBV7-9 . . TRBJ2-5